The present TCR beta chain was sequenced within a study of T cells in Graves' hyperthyroidism and ophthalmopathy. The PBMCs had their origin in 7.5 to 10 ml of fresh peripheral blood. The ends lost 1 base at V and 5 bases at J; junction bases unmatched: 16. The CDR3 has 18 amino acids. Per the germline V gene, CDR1 is SGHTA and CDR2 is FQGTGA. TCR beta CDR3 regions were amplified from RNA. The TCR CDR3 first-round RT-PCR relied on the HTBI primer set. TCRdb re-called the multiplex PCR reads through MiXCR, storing one row per CDR3 protein. Found here are approximately 600,000 distinct CDR3 sequences, under 25% of them singletons; the top ten hold around a third.

The TCR comes from a man younger than 45 with Graves' ophthalmopathy. Sequenced sample: blood. J is TRBJ2-5 and V is TRBV7-3; 7 bases are shared with TRBD2. CDR3 residues: CASSLKGSLARPWETQYF. The CDR3 coding sequence is TGTGCCAGCAGCTTAAAAGGTTCACTAGCGAGGCCCTGGGAGACCCAGTACTTC.